The TCR beta chain described here comes from a study of blood T cell repertoires in COVID-19 (dated by TCRdb to the early 2020s). About the investigation overall: Samples from collaborators originated in the United States, Italy and Spain and spanned both the acute and convalescent phases of COVID-19. Subjects who had been exposed to COVID-19, were actively infected with it, or had recovered from it provided the deeply sampled blood TCRbeta repertoires that made up the dataset. The samples were drawn from the first 160 participants of the ongoing ImmuneRACE study and from 1,254 subjects provided by 6 global collaborators. A de-identified subject ID, COVID-19 status, age in years and sex were almost always included in the sample metadata. HLA class I and class II types, where available, came from metadata supplied by the sample provider rather than from assay-based typing. The material from the prospective study consisted of cDNA or gDNA derived from T cells, B-cell-depleted T cells, or PBMCs. The repertoires were released in a freely available public database meant as a resource for research on the immune response to SARS-CoV-2. General study outcomes and caveats: The amount of clinical and demographic metadata varied by source and participant and was provided uncurated.

Enrolling through a virtual design, the prospective study's participants ranged in age from about 18 to 89 years and lived across 24 United States geographic areas. In the prospective study, participants were assigned to cohorts based on the clinical history participants reported in a screening survey and a study questionnaire. Exposed participants had been in contact with someone with a PCR-confirmed or clinician-diagnosed COVID-19 case within 2 weeks of study entry. In the prospective study, mobile phlebotomists collected whole blood, serum and a nasopharyngeal or oropharyngeal swab from each participant. Prospective study participants could optionally give additional blood draws and questionnaires over an approximately two-month period. Blood samples from the prospective study were shipped frozen or at room temperature prior to DNA extraction. TCRbeta CDR3 regions were amplified from genomic DNA by means of the immunoSEQ Assay, a bias-controlled multiplex PCR. Per the authors' processing: Within the assay, amplification of reference gene primers was used to estimate how many nucleated cells each sample contained. To quantify the absolute abundance of each unique TCRbeta CDR3 rearrangement, sequence reads were collapsed and filtered. For each sample, productive Simpson clonality was calculated by taking the square root of Simpson's diversity index across productive rearrangements. In TCRdb, the immuneACCESS table is reduced to in-frame sequences with V and J assigned. These tables do not hold every clone; where another copy was compared, an unresolved V gene accounts for under half, and the others remain unexplained. From that table come the V and J calls and clone size; the DNA was used to work out D and trimming. This sample holds about 150,000 clones; less than 90% were observed only once. The leading ten clones occupy around 5.4% of the sample.

The CDR3 measures 17 amino acids from cysteine to phenylalanine. Of all the DNA, just the CDR3 is kept, 51 bases in frame from base 1. On this clone: Its binding antigen is unknown. Base qualities are missing; no much larger clone stands one base away.

This receptor was obtained from a woman between 45 and 65 years old who had been exposed to COVID-19. This chain is built from TRBV21-1 and TRBJ1-2; the table's D call, TRBD1, has no DNA check behind it. TRBV21-1 is recorded as a pseudogene. Sequenced input: PBMCs or T cells enriched from blood (not recorded which). The CDR3 protein is CASTKKRDRGYEDGYTF. The bases are TGTGCCAGCACCAAAAAACGGGACAGGGGTTATGAAGATGGCTACACCTTC.